This TCR beta chain was recorded in a study of persistence of HIV-infected CD4 T cells. Study conclusions and caveats: Within sorted populations, more oligoclonal TCRs accompanied more oligoclonal proviruses. Degenerate expanded CDR3beta sequences were enriched among CMV- and Gag-responding cells.

Stimulation used 8.5 to 10 ug/mL lysate from CMV-infected fibroblasts. Sorting of responding CD4+ T cells relied on upregulated CD40 ligand together with CD69. CD4+ T cell counts exceeded 400 cells/uL; CMV serology was positive. CD8-depleted PBMCs were stimulated 18 hours with anti-CD28/CD49d costimulation, CD40-blocking antibody and enfuvirtide. CDR3 size: 14 residues. Germline CDR1 reads ENHRY; CDR2 reads SYGVKD. V was clipped by 2 bases and J by 2 bases, with 8 bases between them. As concerns this clone: Its target is not known.

This was the immunoSEQ version 4 assay in survey mode. Clones were sequenced by immunoSEQ multiplex PCR, and TCRdb holds only the in-frame ones, with some missing. The table includes around 20,000 clones, about 84% detected once. This clonotype originated in an adult man with HIV who was CMV-seropositive. The input for sequencing was CD4+ T cells sorted from PBMCs after roughly 20-hour stimulation, taken from a patient who received antiretroviral therapy. This rearrangement joins TRBV10-3 to TRBJ2-3, with no clear D. CDR3 loop: CAISEKGYTDTQYF. CDR3 nucleotides: TGTGCCATCAGTGAGAAGGGTTACACAGATACGCAGTATTTT.